The rows below give T cell receptor beta chains drawn from one sample of a study of regulatory T cells in long-lasting Graves disease. MiXCR was run by TCRdb on the multiplex PCR reads, yielding one entry per CDR3 protein. Of over 350,000 distinct CDR3 sequences listed, around 20% are singletons. The sample consisted of peripheral blood mononuclear cells (PBMCs), taken when the disease was refractory, from a patient treated with antithyroid drugs. The origin of the receptors is a female donor with Graves disease. Both conserved end residues are trimmed from each CDR3.

TRBV5-8 ASSSTGTLFYEQY
TRBV28 ASSFDRGYEQY
TRBV27 ASSFHPRDREVTEAF
TRBV27 ASSPRTSFEQY
TRBV6-1 ASSRVRGDGAGELF
TRBV28 ASTTQAATNEKLF
TRBV6-2/TRBV6-3 ASRYLDRLMNTEAF
TRBV20-1 SARGPIYEQY
TRBV9 ASSVDVEPLH
TRBV6-1 ASSMDGTSYEQY
TRBV29-1 SVEYLLAGEGGSAGNEQF
TRBV11-3 ASSSQAHLGYNEQF
TRBV7-2 ASSEQTGAPNQPQH
TRBV2 ASSEATGGSYEQY
TRBV10-2 ASSQDPGGVEKLF
TRBV7-2 ASTVNAGELNYEQY
TRBV7-8 ASSTLAGILAHEQY
TRBV7-2 ASSLQGGYEKLF
TRBV20-1 SARPTGPNQETQY
TRBV28 ASSFQQGAYEQY
TRBV6-1 ASRPLPRGTVLNQPQH
TRBV28 ASSPTGTGLPEQY
TRBV2 ASSEVGGTTGLGQY
TRBV29-1 SSAPFRTFQETQY
TRBV28 ASGTGQAKNIQY
TRBV19 ASRGTGEMNEQF
TRBV2 ASRTGLAGYEQY